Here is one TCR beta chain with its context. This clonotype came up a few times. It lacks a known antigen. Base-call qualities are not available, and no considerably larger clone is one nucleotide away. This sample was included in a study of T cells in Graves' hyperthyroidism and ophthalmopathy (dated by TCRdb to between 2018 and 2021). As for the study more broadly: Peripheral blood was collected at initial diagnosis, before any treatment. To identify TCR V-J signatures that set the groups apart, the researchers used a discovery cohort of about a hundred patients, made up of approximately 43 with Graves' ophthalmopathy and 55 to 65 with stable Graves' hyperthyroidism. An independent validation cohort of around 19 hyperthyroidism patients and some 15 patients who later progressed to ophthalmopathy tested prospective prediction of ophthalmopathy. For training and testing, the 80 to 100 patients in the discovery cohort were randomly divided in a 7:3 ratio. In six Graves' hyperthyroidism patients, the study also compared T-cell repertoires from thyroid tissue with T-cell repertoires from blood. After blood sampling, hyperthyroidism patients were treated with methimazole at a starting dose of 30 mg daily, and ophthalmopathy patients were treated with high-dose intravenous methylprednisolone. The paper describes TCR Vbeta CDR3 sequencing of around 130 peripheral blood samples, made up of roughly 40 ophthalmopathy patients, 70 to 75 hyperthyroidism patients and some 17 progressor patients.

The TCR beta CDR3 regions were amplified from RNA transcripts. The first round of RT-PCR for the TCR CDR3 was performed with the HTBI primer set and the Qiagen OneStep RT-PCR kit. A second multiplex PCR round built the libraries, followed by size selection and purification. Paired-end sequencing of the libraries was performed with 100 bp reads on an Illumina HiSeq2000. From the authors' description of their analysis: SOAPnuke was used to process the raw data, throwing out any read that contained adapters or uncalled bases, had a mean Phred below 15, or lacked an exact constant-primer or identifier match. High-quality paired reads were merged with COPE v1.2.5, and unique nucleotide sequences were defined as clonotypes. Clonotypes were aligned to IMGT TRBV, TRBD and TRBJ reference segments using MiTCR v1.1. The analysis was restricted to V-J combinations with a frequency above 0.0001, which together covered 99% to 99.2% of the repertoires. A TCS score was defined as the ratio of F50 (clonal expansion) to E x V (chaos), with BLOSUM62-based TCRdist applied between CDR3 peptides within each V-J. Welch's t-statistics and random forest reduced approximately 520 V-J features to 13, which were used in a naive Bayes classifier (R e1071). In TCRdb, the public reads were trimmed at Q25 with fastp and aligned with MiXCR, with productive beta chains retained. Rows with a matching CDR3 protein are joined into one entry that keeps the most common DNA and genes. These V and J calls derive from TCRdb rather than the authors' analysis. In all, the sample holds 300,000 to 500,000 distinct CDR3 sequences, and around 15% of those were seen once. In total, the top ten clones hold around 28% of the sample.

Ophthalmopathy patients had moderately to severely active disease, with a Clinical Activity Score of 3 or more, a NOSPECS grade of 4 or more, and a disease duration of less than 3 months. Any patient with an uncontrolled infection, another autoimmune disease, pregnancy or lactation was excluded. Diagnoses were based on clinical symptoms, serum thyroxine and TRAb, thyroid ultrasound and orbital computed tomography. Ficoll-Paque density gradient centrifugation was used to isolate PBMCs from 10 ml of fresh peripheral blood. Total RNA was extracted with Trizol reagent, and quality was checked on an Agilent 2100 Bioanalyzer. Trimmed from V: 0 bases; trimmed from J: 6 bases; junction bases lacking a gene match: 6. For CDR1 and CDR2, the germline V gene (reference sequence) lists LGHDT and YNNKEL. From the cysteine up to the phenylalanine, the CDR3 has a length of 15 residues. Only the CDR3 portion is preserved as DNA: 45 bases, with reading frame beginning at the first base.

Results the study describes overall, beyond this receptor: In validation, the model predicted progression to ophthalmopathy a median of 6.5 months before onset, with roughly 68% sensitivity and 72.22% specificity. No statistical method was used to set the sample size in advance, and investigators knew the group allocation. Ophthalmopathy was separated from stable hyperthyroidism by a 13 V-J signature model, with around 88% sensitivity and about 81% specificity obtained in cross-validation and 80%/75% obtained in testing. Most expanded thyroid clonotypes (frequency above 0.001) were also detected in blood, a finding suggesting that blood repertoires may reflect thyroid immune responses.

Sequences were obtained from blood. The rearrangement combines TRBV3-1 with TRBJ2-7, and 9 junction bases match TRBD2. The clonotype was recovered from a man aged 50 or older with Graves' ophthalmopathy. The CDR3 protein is CASSQDAGGPREQYF. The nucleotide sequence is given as TGTGCCAGCAGCCAAGATGCGGGAGGGCCCCGCGAGCAGTACTTC.